The 30 T cell receptor beta chains in this list originate from one sample, sequenced in a study of blood T cells in healthy people across ages. A second PCR of 7 to 11 cycles used a sample-barcoded 5' primer and a J-beta primer mix. Each CDR3 protein is one row after TCRdb ran MiXCR on the 5' RACE reads. This sample has roughly 500,000 distinct CDR3 sequences, with roughly a quarter found just once. The sample was blood. The receptors here all came from a woman between 65 and 79 years old in good health.

This clonotype was seen only a few times. The DNA of the CDR3 is TGTGCCAGCAGAGGACAGGGGGCCTCCTACAATGAGCAGTTCTTC. Translating it yields CASRGQGASYNEQFF. V and J are TRBV27 and TRBJ2-1, with 11 bases fitting TRBD1. Germline V lookup: CDR1 MNHEY, CDR2 SMNVEV (reference sequence). CDR3 length: 15 residues. The J segment lost 0 bases and the V segment lost 6 bases, leaving 1 base of the junction unmatched.

The J gene is TRBJ2-2, the V gene TRBV12-3 or TRBV12-4, with 10 bases matching TRBD2. V lost 6 bases and J lost 6; bases outside the gene matches: 4. The CDR3 is 14 amino acids. The CDR3 DNA sequence: TGTGCCAGCAGAAAGCGGGGGGGTTCCGGGGAGCTGTTTTTT. Translating gives CASRKRGGSGELFF.

The gene calls are TRBV29-1 and TRBJ2-4, with D perhaps matching TRBD2 (6 bases). Trimming pared 0 bases from V and 9 bases from J, leaving 15 bases between. The CDR3 sequence is 14 residues long. Per germline, CDR1 SQVTM and CDR2 ANQGSEA. CDR3 sequence reads: CSVEDRLPGGIQYF. The CDR3 DNA reads as TGCAGCGTTGAAGATAGGCTCCCCGGGGGCATTCAGTACTTC.

This clonotype was counted between two and nine times. The chain employs TRBV25-1 and TRBJ1-4; D is perhaps TRBD1 (5 bases). Trimming took off 3 bases at V and 3 bases at J, with 11 bases between the two ends. This CDR3 is built from 15 residues. Germline V gene lookup returns CDR1 MGHDK and CDR2 SYGVNS. The CDR3 DNA follows: TGTGCCAGCAGTGACGCCCGGGACGCTAATGAAAAACTGTTTTTT. Protein product: CASSDARDANEKLFF.

This clonotype was observed a handful of times. The CDR3 here is CASSFLGSEAFF. The CDR3 DNA is TGTGCCAGCAGCTTTCTAGGCAGCGAAGCTTTCTTT. The chain couples TRBV11-3 to TRBJ1-1; D is unclear. This CDR3 has 12 residues. Per the germline V gene, CDR1 is SGHNT and CDR2 is YENEEA. Deletions cut 3 bases from V and 8 bases from J, with 10 bases between.

The sample holds one count of this clonotype. V and J are TRBV6-1 and TRBJ1-1, with 11 bases identical to TRBD1. Germline CDR1 MNHNS, CDR2 SASEGT. The CDR3 consists of 16 residues. After removal of 7 bases from V and 4 bases from J, the junction contained 11 bases not matched to a gene. The CDR3 protein is CASTLLPGTGGTEAFF. For the CDR3, the DNA is TGTGCCAGCACCCTCCTCCCCGGGACAGGGGGCACTGAAGCTTTCTTT.

The chain links TRBV20-1 to TRBJ1-2; a weak D match, TRBD1 (5 bases). V lost 5 bases to trimming and J lost 4 bases, with 14 bases between them. Looked up from germline, CDR1 is DFQATT and CDR2 is SNEGSKA (reference sequence). The CDR3 length is 13 residues. CDR3 nucleotides: TGCAGTGCTCTAGGAGGGGCAGTCTATGGCTACACCTTC. Its protein product is CSALGGAVYGYTF.

A remark on this clonotype: One end of the junction does not line up with germline, which may come from a read error. CDR3 DNA: TGCGCCAGCAGCTACACTAGCGTGGAGCGGTTCTTC. Amino acid sequence: CASSYTSVERFF. The chain has TRBV5-1 and TRBJ2-1, with 7 bases identical to TRBD2. The length of the CDR3 is 12 residues. Germline loops: CDR1 SGHRS, CDR2 YFSETQ. Using reference TRBV5-1 and TRBJ2-1 for the parts outside the CDR3, the full variable domain is KAGVTQTPRYLIKTRGQQVTLSCSPISGHRSVSWYQQTPGQGLQFLFEYFSETQRNKGNFPGRFSGRQFSNSRSEMNVSTLELGDSALYLCASSYTSVERFFGPGTRLTVL.

The chain employs TRBV7-9 and TRBJ1-1; D uncertain. The germline V gene encodes CDR1 SEHNR and CDR2 FQNEAQ (reference sequence). Trimming shortened V by 1 base and J by 1 base, and 7 bases separated the two germline ends. The CDR3 is 14 amino acids. The CDR3 protein is CASSLETGNTEAFF. In nucleotides, the CDR3 is TGTGCCAGCAGCTTAGAGACGGGGAACACTGAAGCTTTCTTT. Full variable domain (missing parts from reference TRBV7-9 and TRBJ1-1): DTGVSQNPRHKITKRGQNVTFRCDPISEHNRLYWYRQTLGQGPEFLTYFQNEAQLEKSRLLSDRFSAERPKGSFSTLEIQRTEQGDSAMYLCASSLETGNTEAFFGQGTRLTVV.

J is TRBJ2-2 and V is TRBV29-1, with TRBD1 matching over 8 bases. CDR1 and CDR2 (germline): SQVTM, ANQGSEA. V shed 4 bases and J 4 bases; nucleotides not matched to a gene: 2. The CDR3 totals 13 residues. The CDR3 DNA reads as TGCAGCGTTGGACAGGGGATCACCGGGGAGCTGTTTTTT. Encoded protein: CSVGQGITGELFF.

The chain joins TRBV5-1 to TRBJ2-3; D uncertain. Per the germline V gene, CDR1 is SGHRS and CDR2 is YFSETQ. The CDR3 is made up of 15 amino acids. The V and J ends lost 2 bases and 0 bases respectively, with 10 bases between them. The CDR3, as DNA: TGCGCCAGCAGCTTCAACCACCCGAGCACAGATACGCAGTATTTT. This translates into CASSFNHPSTDTQYF.

The J gene is TRBJ2-3, the V gene TRBV5-1, with TRBD2 matching 7 bases. The germline CDR1 and CDR2 sequences are SGHRS and YFSETQ. The CDR3 runs 16 residues. V dropped 4 bases and J dropped 2; count of bases not matched to a gene: 10. The CDR3 coding sequence is TGCGCCAGCAGCCCAGAGCGGGGAGCTCACACAGATACGCAGTATTTT. This encodes CASSPERGAHTDTQYF.

This clonotype was seen ten or more times. J is TRBJ2-1 and V is TRBV9; weak D call: TRBD1 (5 bases). Germline V gene data show CDR1 as SGDLS and CDR2 as YYNGEE. The CDR3 spans 16 residues. Trimming took 0 bases from V and 4 from J, leaving 14 bases between them. CDR3 DNA: TGTGCCAGCAGCGTAGAACAGGCGCGTTCATACAATGAGCAGTTCTTC. Translation gives CASSVEQARSYNEQFF.

This chain connects TRBV19 to TRBJ2-5; 10 nucleotides match TRBD2. The J call may not be correct, given that the DNA end is closer to TRBJ2-1. The CDR3 totals 16 residues. Germline assignment: CDR1 LNHDA and CDR2 SQIVND (reference sequence). CDR3 in DNA: TGTGCCAGTAGGCTCAAGCGGGGGGGCCAGTGGAGTGGGCAGTTCTTC. It specifies CASRLKRGGQWSGQFF.

The chain employs TRBV10-3 and TRBJ1-1, with D possibly matching TRBD1 (5 bases). CDR3 size: 13 residues. The germline CDR1 and CDR2 sequences are ENHRY and SYGVKD. The V and J ends lost 8 bases and 0 bases respectively, with 10 bases between them. CDR3 sequence reads: CAIGTGVNTEAFF. The CDR3 DNA reads as TGTGCCATCGGCACGGGGGTGAACACTGAAGCTTTCTTT.

This chain links TRBV5-5 with TRBJ2-3, with D possibly matching TRBD2 (5 bases). The CDR3 has 14 amino acids. CDR1 SGHKS and CDR2 YYEKEE come from the germline V gene (reference sequence). Trimming removed 7 bases from V and 0 bases from J, with 12 bases in between. In nucleotides, the CDR3 is TGTGCCAGCCGAGCGGCCCCTAGCACAGATACGCAGTATTTT. This sequence encodes CASRAAPSTDTQYF.

This sequence joins TRBV29-1 and TRBJ2-3; D remains unclear. The V and J ends lost 3 bases and 0 bases respectively, with 10 bases between them. Germline CDR1 is SQVTM and CDR2 is ANQGSEA. The CDR3 runs to 14 residues. This CDR3 reads CSVDRSASTDTQYF. Written as DNA, the CDR3 is TGCAGCGTTGATAGGTCAGCTAGCACAGATACGCAGTATTTT.

Note on this clonotype: The junction shows a germline mismatch at one end, possibly a read error. The V gene is TRBV5-1, the J gene TRBJ2-1, with D perhaps matching TRBD1 (5 bases). This CDR3 comprises 14 residues. Germline V gives CDR1 SGHRS, CDR2 YFSETQ. CDR3: CASSLARAINEQFF. The CDR3 DNA follows: TGCGCCAGCAGCTTGGCCAGGGCCATTAATGAGCAGTTTTTC.

Here the CDR3 DNA reads TGCAGCGTTGCACAGGGTGGCTATGGCTACACCTTC. It encodes CSVAQGGYGYTF. The chain joins TRBV29-1 to TRBJ1-2; tentatively, D is TRBD1 (6 bases). This CDR3 spans 12 amino acids. V lost 4 bases, J lost 4 bases, and 10 bases lay in between. CDR1 and CDR2 (germline): SQVTM, ANQGSEA.

Only one count was recorded for this clonotype. This rearrangement joins TRBV21-1 to TRBJ1-4; the table's TRBD1 call for D was not verified on the DNA. TRBV21-1 is listed as a pseudogene. The CDR3 is made up of 18 amino acids. In DNA, the CDR3 is TGTGCCAGCAGCATTGGACAGGGAAGCCTTCTGCCTAATGAAAAACTGTTTTTT. Translated: CASSIGQGSLLPNEKLFF.

The V call is TRBV4-1, the J call TRBJ1-2, with D possibly matching TRBD1 (6 bases). Germline assignment: CDR1 MGHRA and CDR2 YSYEKL. There are 14 residues in the CDR3. The ends were cut back, 4 bases at V and 5 bases at J, with 14 bases in the middle. The CDR3 protein is CASSPQGDSYGYTF. The CDR3 DNA reads TGCGCCAGCAGCCCACAGGGAGACTCTTATGGCTACACCTTC.

This chain links TRBV7-2 with TRBJ1-2; 11 bases fit TRBD1. V shed 0 bases, J shed 5 bases, and the junction held 5 bases outside the gene matches. Per germline, CDR1 SGHTA and CDR2 FQGNSA. This CDR3 contains 16 residues. CDR3 residues: CASSLAGTGGDYGYTF. CDR3 sequence (DNA): TGTGCCAGCAGCTTAGCAGGGACAGGGGGGGATTATGGCTACACCTTC. Looking up the rest from reference TRBV7-2 and TRBJ1-2 gives the full variable domain: GAGVSQSPSNKVTEKGKDVELRCDPISGHTALYWYRQSLGQGLEFLIYFQGNSAPDKSGLPSDRFSAERTGGSVSTLTIQRTQQEDSAVYLCASSLAGTGGDYGYTFGSGTRLTVV.

The J gene is TRBJ2-3, the V gene TRBV14; 9 bases map to TRBD1. The V and J ends lost 0 bases and 5 bases, in that order; junction bases with no gene match: 12. Germline V gives CDR1 SGHDN, CDR2 FVKESK. The CDR3 has 18 amino acids. The DNA for the CDR3 is TGTGCCAGCAGCCAAGAATATGGGACAGGGACCCTCTTAGATACGCAGTATTTT. Protein: CASSQEYGTGTLLDTQYF. Complete variable domain (other parts from reference TRBV14 and TRBJ2-3): EAGVTQFPSHSVIEKGQTVTLRCDPISGHDNLYWYRRVMGKEIKFLLHFVKESKQDESGMPNNRFLAERTGGTYSTLKVQPAELEDSGVYFCASSQEYGTGTLLDTQYFGPGTRLTVL.

This clonotype was seen many times. This rearrangement joins TRBV7-9 to TRBJ1-5; the D is unclear. The CDR3 is 14 residues long. Germline loops: CDR1 SEHNR, CDR2 FQNEAQ (reference sequence). Trimming stripped 5 bases from V and 2 bases from J, with 10 bases between. The CDR3 loop reads CASSLGEGNQPQHF. The DNA for the CDR3 is TGTGCCAGCAGCCTCGGTGAAGGCAATCAGCCCCAGCATTTT.

This clonotype was observed a few times. The chain joins TRBV12-5 to TRBJ1-2, with TRBD1 matching 8 bases. Trimming at V came to 6 bases and at J to 4 bases, leaving 7 bases not matched to a gene. The germline CDR1 and CDR2 sequences are LGHNT and FRNRAP. This CDR3 contains 14 residues. Here the CDR3 reads CASGPGQGGYGYTF. DNA for the CDR3: TGTGCTAGTGGCCCCGGACAGGGAGGCTATGGCTACACCTTC.

This chain joins TRBV20-1 and TRBJ2-3; D not certain. With 5 bases removed from V and 1 base from J, the gap between germline ends came to 10 bases. The CDR3 is 13 amino acids. The germline CDR1 and CDR2 sequences are DFQATT and SNEGSKA (reference sequence). CDR3 loop: CSARPGGTDTQYF. CDR3 sequence (DNA): TGCAGTGCTCGTCCTGGGGGCACAGATACGCAGTATTTT.

The chain joins TRBV29-1 to TRBJ2-1, with TRBD2 as a possible D gene (5 bases). Trimming removed 6 bases from V and 7 bases from J, with 13 bases in between. The germline CDR1 and CDR2 sequences are SQVTM and ANQGSEA. This CDR3 region has 12 residues. The CDR3 loop is CSVRRPGNEQFF. CDR3 nucleotide sequence: TGCAGCGTACGACGACCGGGGAATGAGCAGTTCTTC.

This clonotype was detected a few times. This CDR3 reads CASSQLMTSGYNEQFF. The DNA for the CDR3 is TGCGCCAGCAGCCAATTGATGACTAGCGGTTACAATGAGCAGTTCTTC. The chain couples TRBV4-1 to TRBJ2-5, with TRBD2 matching 9 bases. The tail of the sequence fits TRBJ2-1 better, so the J call may be wrong. The CDR3 is made up of 16 amino acids. Germline CDR1 is MGHRA and CDR2 is YSYEKL.

The rearrangement uses TRBV7-6 and TRBJ2-3; perhaps TRBD2 as D (5 bases). CDR1 and CDR2 (germline): SGHVS, FNYEAQ. Trimming cost V 5 bases and J 4 bases, with 16 bases left between them. CDR3 length: 15 residues. In DNA form, the CDR3 reads TGTGCCAGCAGCCCGAGGCGGGTGGGGTCAGATACGCAGTATTTT. Translation: CASSPRRVGSDTQYF.

This clonotype was seen a few times. The V and J genes are TRBV29-1 and TRBJ2-7; D not certain. Germline lookup yields CDR1 SQVTM and CDR2 ANQGSEA. The CDR3 spans 13 residues. The V gene lost 4 bases and the J gene lost 0 bases, with 10 bases spanning the gap. Written as DNA, the CDR3 is TGCAGCGTTGTCGGCCAGGTCTCCTACGAGCAGTACTTC. This codes for CSVVGQVSYEQYF.